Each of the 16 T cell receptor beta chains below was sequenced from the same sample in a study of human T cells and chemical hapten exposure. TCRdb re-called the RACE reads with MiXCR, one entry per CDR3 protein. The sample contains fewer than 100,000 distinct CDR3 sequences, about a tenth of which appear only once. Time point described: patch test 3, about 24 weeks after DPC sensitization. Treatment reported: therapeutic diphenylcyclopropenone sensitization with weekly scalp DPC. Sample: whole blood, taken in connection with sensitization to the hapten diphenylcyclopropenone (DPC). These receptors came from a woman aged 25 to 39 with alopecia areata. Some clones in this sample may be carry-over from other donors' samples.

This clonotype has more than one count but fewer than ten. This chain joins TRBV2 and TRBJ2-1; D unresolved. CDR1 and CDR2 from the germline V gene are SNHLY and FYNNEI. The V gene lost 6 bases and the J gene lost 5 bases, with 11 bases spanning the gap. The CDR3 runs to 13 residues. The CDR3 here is CASRIGPNNEQFF. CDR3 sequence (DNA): TGTGCCAGCAGGATAGGGCCGAACAATGAGCAGTTCTTC.

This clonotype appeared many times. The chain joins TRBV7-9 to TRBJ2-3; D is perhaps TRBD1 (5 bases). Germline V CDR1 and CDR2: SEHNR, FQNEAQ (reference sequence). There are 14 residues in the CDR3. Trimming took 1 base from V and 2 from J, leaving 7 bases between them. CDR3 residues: CASSLEGSTDTQYF. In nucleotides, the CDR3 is TGTGCCAGCAGCTTAGAGGGGTCCACAGATACGCAGTATTTT.

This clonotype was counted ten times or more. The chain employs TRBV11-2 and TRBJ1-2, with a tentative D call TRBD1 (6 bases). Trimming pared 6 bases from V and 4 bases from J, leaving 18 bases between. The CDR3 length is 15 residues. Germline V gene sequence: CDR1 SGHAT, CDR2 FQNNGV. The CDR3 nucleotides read TGTGCCAGCAGGGGGGCACCCCCGTTAACCTATGGCTACACCTTC. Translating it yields CASRGAPPLTYGYTF.

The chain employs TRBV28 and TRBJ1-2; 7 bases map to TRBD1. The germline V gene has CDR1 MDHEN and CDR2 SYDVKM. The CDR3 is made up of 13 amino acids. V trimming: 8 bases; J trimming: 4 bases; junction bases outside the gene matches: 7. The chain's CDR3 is CASHRGGIYGYTF. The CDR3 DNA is TGTGCCAGCCACAGGGGCGGTATCTATGGCTACACCTTC.

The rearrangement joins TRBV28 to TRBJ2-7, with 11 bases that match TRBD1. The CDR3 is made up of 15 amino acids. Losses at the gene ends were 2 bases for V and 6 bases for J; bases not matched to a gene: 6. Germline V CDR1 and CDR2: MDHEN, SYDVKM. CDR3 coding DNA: TGTGCCAGCAGTTTACAGGACAGGGGGCGCGTCGAGCAGTACTTC. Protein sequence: CASSLQDRGRVEQYF.

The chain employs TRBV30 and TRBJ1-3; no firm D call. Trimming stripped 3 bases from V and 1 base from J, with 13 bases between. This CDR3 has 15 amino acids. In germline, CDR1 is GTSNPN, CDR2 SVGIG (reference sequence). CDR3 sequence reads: CAWSLRGISGNTIYF. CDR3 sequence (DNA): TGTGCCTGGAGCCTTCGTGGGATTTCTGGAAACACCATATATTTT.

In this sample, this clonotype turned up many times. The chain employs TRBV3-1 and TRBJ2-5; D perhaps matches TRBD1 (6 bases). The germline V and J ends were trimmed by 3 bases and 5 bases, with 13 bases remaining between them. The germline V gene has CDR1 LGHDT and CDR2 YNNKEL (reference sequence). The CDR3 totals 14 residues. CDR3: CASSQETRGETQYF. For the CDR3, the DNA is TGTGCCAGCAGCCAGGAAACTAGGGGGGAGACCCAGTACTTC.

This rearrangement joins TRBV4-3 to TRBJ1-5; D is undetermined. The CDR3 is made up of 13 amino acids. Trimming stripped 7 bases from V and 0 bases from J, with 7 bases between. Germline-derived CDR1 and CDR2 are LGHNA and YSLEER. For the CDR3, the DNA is TGCGCCAGCAAATTCGATAGCAATCAGCCCCAGCATTTT. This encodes CASKFDSNQPQHF.

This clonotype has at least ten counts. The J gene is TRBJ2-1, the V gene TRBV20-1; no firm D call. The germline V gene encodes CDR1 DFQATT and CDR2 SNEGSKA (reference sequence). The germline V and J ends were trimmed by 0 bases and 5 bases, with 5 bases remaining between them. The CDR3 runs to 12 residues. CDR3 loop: CSARENNNEQFF. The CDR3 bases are TGCAGTGCTAGAGAGAACAACAATGAGCAGTTCTTC.

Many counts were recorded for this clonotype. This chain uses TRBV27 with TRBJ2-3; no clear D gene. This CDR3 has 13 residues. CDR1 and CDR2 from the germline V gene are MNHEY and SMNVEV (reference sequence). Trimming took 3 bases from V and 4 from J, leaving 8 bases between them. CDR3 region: CASSFPWSDTQYF. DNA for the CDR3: TGTGCCAGCAGTTTCCCGTGGTCAGATACGCAGTATTTT.

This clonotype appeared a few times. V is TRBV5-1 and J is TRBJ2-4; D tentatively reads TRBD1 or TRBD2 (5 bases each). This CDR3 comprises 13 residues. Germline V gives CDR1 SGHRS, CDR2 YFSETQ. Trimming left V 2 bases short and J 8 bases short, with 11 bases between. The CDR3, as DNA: TGCGCCAGCAGCTTCGAGGGGTCGGACATTCAGTACTTC. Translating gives CASSFEGSDIQYF.

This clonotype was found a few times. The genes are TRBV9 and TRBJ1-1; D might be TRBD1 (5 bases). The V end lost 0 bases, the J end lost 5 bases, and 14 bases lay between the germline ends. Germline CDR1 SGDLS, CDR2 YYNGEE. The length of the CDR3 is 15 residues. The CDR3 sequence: CASSVGQGTGTEAFF. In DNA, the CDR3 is TGTGCCAGCAGCGTAGGGCAGGGTACCGGTACTGAAGCTTTCTTT.

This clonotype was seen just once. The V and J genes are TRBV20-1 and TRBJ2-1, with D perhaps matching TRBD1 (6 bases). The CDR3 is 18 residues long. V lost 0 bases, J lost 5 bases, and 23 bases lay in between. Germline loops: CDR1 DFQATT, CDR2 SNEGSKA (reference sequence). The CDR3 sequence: CSARDQGGILHGNNEQFF. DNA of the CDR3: TGCAGTGCTAGAGACCAAGGGGGTATCCTCCATGGGAACAATGAGCAGTTCTTC.

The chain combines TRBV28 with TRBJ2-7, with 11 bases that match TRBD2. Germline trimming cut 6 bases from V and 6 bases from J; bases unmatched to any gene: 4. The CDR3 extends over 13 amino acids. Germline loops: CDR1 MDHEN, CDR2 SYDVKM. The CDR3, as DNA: TGTGCCAGCAGCCCTACTAGCGGGGGCGAGCAGTACGTC. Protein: CASSPTSGGEQYV.

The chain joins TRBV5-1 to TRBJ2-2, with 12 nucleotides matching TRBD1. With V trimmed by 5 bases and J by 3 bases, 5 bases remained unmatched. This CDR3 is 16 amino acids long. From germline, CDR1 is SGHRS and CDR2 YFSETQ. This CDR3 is CASRKGQGAHTGELFF. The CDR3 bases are TGCGCCAGCAGAAAGGGACAGGGGGCCCACACCGGGGAGCTGTTTTTT.

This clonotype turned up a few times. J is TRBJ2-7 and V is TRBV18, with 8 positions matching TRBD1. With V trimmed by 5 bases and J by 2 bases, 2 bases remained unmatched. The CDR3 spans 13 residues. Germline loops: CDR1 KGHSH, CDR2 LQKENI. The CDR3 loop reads CASSGGQAYEQYV. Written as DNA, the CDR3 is TGTGCCAGCTCAGGGGGACAGGCCTACGAGCAGTACGTC.